The source of this TCR beta chain is a study of neoadjuvant anti-PD-1 for oral cavity cancer. Study summary: Patients without progression got a fourth dose around day 43.

Findings and limits, study-wide: Post-nivolumab, blood T cell clonality was significantly elevated in non-responders.

Here immunoSEQ multiplex PCR was the method, and the copy in TCRdb shows in-frame clones only, minus some. The sample lists tens of thousands of clones, under 85% occurring once. On this clone itself: Antigen specificity is unknown.

The CDR3 consists of 15 residues. V lost 4 bases to trimming and J lost 5 bases; unmatched junction nucleotides: 7. The germline CDR1 and CDR2 sequences are SEHNR and FQNEAQ (reference sequence). Sequencing was performed on PBMCs, taken before nivolumab (anti-PD-1) treatment. The receptor was derived from a person aged 35-80 years with oral cavity squamous cell carcinoma. The rearrangement links TRBV7-9 to TRBJ2-3, with 9 bases aligning to TRBD1. The DNA of the CDR3 is TGTGCCAGCAGCTATCCGGGACAGGGTTTAGATACGCAGTATTTT. As protein: CASSYPGQGLDTQYF.